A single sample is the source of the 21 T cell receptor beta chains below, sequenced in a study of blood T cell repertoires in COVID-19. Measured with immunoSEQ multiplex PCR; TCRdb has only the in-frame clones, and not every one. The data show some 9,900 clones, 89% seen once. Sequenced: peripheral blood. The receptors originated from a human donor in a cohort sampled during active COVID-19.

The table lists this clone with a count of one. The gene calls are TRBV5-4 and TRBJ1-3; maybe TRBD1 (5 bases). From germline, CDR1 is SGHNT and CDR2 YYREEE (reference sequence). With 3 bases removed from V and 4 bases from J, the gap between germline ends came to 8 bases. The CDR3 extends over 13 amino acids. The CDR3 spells CASSSRQGNTIYF. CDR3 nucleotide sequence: TGTGCCAGCAGCTCCAGACAGGGAAACACCATATATTTT.

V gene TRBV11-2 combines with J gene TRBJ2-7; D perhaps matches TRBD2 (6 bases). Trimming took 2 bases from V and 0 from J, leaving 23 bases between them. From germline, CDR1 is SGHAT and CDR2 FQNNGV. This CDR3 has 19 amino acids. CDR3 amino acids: CASSLPPRDRRGSSYEQYF. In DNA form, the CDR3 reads TGTGCCAGCAGCTTACCCCCGAGGGACCGACGGGGGAGCTCCTACGAGCAGTACTTC.

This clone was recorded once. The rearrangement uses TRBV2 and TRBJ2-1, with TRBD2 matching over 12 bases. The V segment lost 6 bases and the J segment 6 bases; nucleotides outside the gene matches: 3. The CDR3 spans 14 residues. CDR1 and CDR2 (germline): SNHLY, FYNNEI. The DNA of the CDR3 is TGTGCCAGCAGAGAGGGACTAGCGGGCAATGAGCAGTTCTTC. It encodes CASREGLAGNEQFF.

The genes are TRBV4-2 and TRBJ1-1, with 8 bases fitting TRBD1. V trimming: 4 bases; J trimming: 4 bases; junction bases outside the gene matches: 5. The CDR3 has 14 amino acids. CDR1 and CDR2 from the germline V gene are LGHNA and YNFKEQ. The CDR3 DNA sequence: TGTGCCAGCAGCCTCCTAACAGGGGGCACTGAAGCTTTCTTT. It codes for CASSLLTGGTEAFF.

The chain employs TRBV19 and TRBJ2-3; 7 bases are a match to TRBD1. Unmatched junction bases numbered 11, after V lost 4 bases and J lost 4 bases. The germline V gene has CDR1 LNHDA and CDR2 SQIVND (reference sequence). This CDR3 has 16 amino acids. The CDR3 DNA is TGTGCCAGTAGTAACCTACAGGGGCCGCCCCCAGATACGCAGTATTTT. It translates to CASSNLQGPPPDTQYF.

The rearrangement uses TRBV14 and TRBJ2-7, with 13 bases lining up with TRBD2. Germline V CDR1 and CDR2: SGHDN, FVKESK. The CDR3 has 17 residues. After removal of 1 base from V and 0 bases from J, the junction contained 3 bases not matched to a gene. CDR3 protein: CASSQVLAGGSSYEQYF. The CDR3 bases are TGTGCCAGCAGCCAAGTACTAGCGGGGGGGAGCTCCTACGAGCAGTACTTC.

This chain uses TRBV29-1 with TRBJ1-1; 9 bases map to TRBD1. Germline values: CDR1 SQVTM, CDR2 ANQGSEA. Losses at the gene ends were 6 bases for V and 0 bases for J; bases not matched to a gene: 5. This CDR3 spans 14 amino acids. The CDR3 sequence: CSVGDRAMNTEAFF. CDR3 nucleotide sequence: TGCAGCGTCGGGGACAGGGCGATGAACACTGAAGCTTTCTTT.

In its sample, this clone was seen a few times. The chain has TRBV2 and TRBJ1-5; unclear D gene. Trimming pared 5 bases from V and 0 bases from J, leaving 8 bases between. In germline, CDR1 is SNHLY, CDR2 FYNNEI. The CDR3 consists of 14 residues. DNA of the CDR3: TGTGCCAGCAGTTACAGCTATAGCAATCAGCCCCAGCATTTT. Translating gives CASSYSYSNQPQHF.

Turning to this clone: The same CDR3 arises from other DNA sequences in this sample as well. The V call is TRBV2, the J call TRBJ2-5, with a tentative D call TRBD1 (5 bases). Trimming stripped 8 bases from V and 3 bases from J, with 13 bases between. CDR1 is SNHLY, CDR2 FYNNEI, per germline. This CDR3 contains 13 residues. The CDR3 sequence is CASLGQGKETQYF. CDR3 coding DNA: TGTGCCAGCCTTGGGCAGGGTAAAGAGACCCAGTACTTC.

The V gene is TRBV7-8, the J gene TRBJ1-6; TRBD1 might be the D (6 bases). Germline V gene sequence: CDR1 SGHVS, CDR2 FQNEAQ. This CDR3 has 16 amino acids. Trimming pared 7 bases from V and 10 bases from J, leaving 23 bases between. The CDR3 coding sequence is TGTGCCAGCAAGCCATACACAGGGTCGGGAGGATCACCCCTCCACTTT. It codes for CASKPYTGSGGSPLHF. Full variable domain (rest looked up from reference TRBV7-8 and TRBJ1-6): GAGVSQSPRYKVAKRGQDVALRCDPISGHVSLFWYQQALGQGPEFLTYFQNEAQLDKSGLPSDRFFAERPEGSVSTLKIQRTQQEDSAVYLCASKPYTGSGGSPLHFGNGTRLTVT.

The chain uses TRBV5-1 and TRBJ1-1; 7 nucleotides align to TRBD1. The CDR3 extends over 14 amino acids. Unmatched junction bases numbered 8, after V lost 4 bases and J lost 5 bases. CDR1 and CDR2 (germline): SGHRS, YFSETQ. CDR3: CASSQGTVGTEAFF. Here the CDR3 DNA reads TGCGCCAGCAGCCAAGGGACAGTTGGGACTGAAGCTTTCTTT. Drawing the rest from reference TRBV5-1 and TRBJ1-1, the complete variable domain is KAGVTQTPRYLIKTRGQQVTLSCSPISGHRSVSWYQQTPGQGLQFLFEYFSETQRNKGNFPGRFSGRQFSNSRSEMNVSTLELGDSALYLCASSQGTVGTEAFFGQGTRLTVV.

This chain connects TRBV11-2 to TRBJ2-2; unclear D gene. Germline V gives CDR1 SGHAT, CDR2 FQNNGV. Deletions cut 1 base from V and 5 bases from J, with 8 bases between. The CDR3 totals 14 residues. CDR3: CASSLAGLTGELFF. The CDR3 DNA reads TGTGCCAGCAGCTTAGCCGGGTTAACCGGGGAGCTGTTTTTT.

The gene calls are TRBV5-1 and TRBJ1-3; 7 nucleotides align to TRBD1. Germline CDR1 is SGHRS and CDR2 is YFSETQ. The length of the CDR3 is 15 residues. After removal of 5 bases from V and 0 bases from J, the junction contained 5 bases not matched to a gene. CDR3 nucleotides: TGCGCCAGCAGACTGGGACAGAGCTCTGGAAACACCATATATTTT. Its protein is CASRLGQSSGNTIYF.

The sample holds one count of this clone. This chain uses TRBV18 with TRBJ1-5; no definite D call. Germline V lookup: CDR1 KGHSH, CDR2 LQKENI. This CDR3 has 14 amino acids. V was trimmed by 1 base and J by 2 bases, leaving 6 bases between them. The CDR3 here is CASSPRQGNQPQHF. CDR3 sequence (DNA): TGTGCCAGCTCACCACGGCAGGGCAATCAGCCCCAGCATTTT.

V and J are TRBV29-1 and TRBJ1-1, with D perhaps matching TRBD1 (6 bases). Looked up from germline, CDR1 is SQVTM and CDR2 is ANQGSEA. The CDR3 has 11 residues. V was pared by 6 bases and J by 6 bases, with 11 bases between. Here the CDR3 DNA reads TGCAGCGTCCGAAAGGGGGCTGAAGCTTTCTTT. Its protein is CSVRKGAEAFF.

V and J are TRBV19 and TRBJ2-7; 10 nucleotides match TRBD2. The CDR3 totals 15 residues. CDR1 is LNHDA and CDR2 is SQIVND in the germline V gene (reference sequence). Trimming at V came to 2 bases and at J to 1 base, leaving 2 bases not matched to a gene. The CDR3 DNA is TGTGCCAGTAGTATAAATAGCGGGGGGTCCTACGAGCAGTACTTC. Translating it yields CASSINSGGSYEQYF.

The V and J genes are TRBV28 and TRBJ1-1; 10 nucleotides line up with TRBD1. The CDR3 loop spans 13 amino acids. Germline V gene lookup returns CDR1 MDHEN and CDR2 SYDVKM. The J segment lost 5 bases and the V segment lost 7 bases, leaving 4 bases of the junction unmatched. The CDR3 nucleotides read TGTGCCAGCAAAAGACAGGGGGCTACTGAAGCTTTCTTT. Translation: CASKRQGATEAFF.

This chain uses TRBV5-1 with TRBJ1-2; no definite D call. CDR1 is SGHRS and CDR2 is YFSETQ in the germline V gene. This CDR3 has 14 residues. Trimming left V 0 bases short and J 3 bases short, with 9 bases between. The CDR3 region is CASSLDLNYYGYTF. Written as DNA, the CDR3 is TGCGCCAGCAGCTTGGACTTGAACTACTATGGCTACACCTTC.

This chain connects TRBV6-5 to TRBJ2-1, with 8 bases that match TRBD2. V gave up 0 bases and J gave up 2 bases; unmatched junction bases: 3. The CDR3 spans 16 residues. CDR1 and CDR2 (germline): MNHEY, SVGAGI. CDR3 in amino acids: CASSYSSGGAYNEQFF. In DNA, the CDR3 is TGTGCCAGCAGTTACTCATCGGGGGGGGCCTACAATGAGCAGTTCTTC.

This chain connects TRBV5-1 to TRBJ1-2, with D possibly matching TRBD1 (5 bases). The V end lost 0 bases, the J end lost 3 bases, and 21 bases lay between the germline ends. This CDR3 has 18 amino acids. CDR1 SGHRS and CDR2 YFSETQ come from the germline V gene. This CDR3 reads CASSLAVGQPSLDYGYTF. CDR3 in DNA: TGCGCCAGCAGCTTGGCCGTGGGGCAGCCGAGCTTGGACTATGGCTACACCTTC.

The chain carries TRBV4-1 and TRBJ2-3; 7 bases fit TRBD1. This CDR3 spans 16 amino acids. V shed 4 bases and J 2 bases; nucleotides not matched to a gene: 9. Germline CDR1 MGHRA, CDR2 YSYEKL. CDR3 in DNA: TGCGCCAGCAGCCCAATTGGGACAGTTTTCACAGATACGCAGTATTTT. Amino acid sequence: CASSPIGTVFTDTQYF.